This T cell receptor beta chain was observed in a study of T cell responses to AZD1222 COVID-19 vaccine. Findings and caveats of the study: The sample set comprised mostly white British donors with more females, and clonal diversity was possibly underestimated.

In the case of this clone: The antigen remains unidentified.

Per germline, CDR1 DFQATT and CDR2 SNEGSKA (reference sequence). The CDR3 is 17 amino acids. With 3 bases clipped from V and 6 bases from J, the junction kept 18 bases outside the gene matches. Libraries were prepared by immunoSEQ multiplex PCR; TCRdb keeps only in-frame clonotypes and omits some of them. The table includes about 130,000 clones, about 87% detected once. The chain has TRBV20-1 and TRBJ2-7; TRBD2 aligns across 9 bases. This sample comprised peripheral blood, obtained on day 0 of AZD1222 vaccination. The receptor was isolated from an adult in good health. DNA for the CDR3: TGCAGTGCTAGTTCCGCAAAGTGGCTAGCGGGGCTCTCCGAGCAGTACTTC. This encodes CSASSAKWLAGLSEQYF.